This T cell receptor (beta chain) derives from a study of tumor and adjacent non-tumor tissue in lung cancer. Background on the study: Stage I to III disease affected approximately 11 men and 5 women aged about 31 to 76. The study's findings and limits: Tumor repertoires had a smaller top 100 clone share than normal lung.

No cell sorting was done before RNA was extracted from the tissue. A note on this clonotype: Its specificity is unknown. A read error may produce the germline difference seen at one junction end.

The library came from three nested PCR rounds adapted from ARM-PCR protocols. TCRdb redid the calling of the multiplex PCR reads with MiXCR, one entry per CDR3 protein. Among under 150,000 distinct CDR3 sequences, around 67% were seen once, and the ten largest hold over 15%. Per germline, CDR1 MNHEY and CDR2 SVGAGI. This CDR3 region has 14 residues. The sequence came from a man in his 60s with small cell lung cancer. The chain couples TRBV6-5 to TRBJ2-7; a possible D gene is TRBD2 (5 bases). Sequencing was done on a sample of lung tumor tissue. The CDR3 spells CVSSHGYGAYEQYF. The CDR3 DNA follows: TGTGTCAGCAGTCACGGGTACGGGGCCTACGAGCAGTACTTC.